This T cell receptor beta chain came from a study of T cells after yellow fever vaccination. The CDR3 has 13 amino acids. Germline CDR1 is LNHNV and CDR2 is YYDKDF (reference sequence). V was clipped by 1 base and J by 4 bases, with 8 bases between them. TCRdb itself ran the 5' RACE reads through MiXCR, one entry per CDR3 protein. This repertoire shows a few hundred thousand distinct CDR3 sequences, around 16% found once; its top ten account for about 18%. The specimen comprised PBMCs, sampled less than 6 days after the first yellow fever vaccination. V and J are TRBV15 and TRBJ2-7, with D unclear. The receptor's source is a man aged 18 to 30 who received the YFV17D yellow fever vaccine. The CDR3 DNA reads as TGTGCCACCAGCAGAGTCGAACAATACGAGCAGTACTTC. As protein: CATSRVEQYEQYF.